A single sample gave rise to the 28 T cell receptor beta chains below, sequenced in a study of HIV-infected patients and healthy controls. Alpha and beta constant-region primers primed reverse transcription of around 500 ng RNA. Using multiplexing indices, alpha and beta chain libraries were generated apart by chain-specific third strand synthesis. TCRdb redid the calling of the 5' RACE reads with MiXCR, one entry per CDR3 protein. The sample holds about 15,000 distinct CDR3 sequences, 10% to 15% seen once. Follow-up blood was drawn about 14 weeks, roughly three months, after antiretroviral therapy began. No cell fractionation was done, so the repertoire covers all unsorted peripheral blood T cells. This sample comprised blood, obtained during antiretroviral therapy. These receptors were obtained from an adult with HIV infection. The donor label of this sample is uncertain.

This chain uses TRBV5-1 with TRBJ1-4; D is undetermined. Per the germline V gene, CDR1 is SGHRS and CDR2 is YFSETQ. V was shortened by 0 bases and J by 0 bases, with 3 bases between the two germline ends. This CDR3 contains 14 residues. This CDR3 is CASSLEATNEKLFF. The CDR3 bases are TGCGCCAGCAGCTTGGAGGCAACTAATGAAAAACTGTTTTTT.

In its sample, this clonotype was seen a few times. The V and J genes are TRBV7-9 and TRBJ1-1; maybe TRBD1 (5 bases). Between the trimmed V and J ends, which lost 8 bases and 0 bases, there was a span of 13 bases. The CDR3 has 14 amino acids. Looked up from germline, CDR1 is SEHNR and CDR2 is FQNEAQ (reference sequence). CDR3 nucleotides: TGTGCCAGCTTGGGGGAGGCATTGAACACTGAAGCTTTCTTT. This gives the protein CASLGEALNTEAFF. Complete variable domain (other parts from reference TRBV7-9 and TRBJ1-1): DTGVSQNPRHKITKRGQNVTFRCDPISEHNRLYWYRQTLGQGPEFLTYFQNEAQLEKSRLLSDRFSAERPKGSFSTLEIQRTEQGDSAMYLCASLGEALNTEAFFGQGTRLTVV.

This clonotype has ten or more counts. CDR3 residues: CASSLTSGTSGNKDTQYF. The CDR3 DNA sequence: TGTGCCAGCAGTTTAACCTCCGGGACTAGCGGGAATAAAGATACGCAGTATTTT. The chain is built from TRBV28 and TRBJ2-3, with TRBD2 matching 13 bases. Trimming took 2 bases from V and 5 from J; bases not matched to a gene: 10. CDR1 is MDHEN, CDR2 SYDVKM, per germline. The CDR3 has 18 amino acids.

This clonotype was detected a few times. This chain joins TRBV3-1 and TRBJ2-3; 11 bases fit TRBD2. CDR3 length: 16 residues. Trimming at V came to 6 bases and at J to 2 bases, leaving 7 bases not matched to a gene. The germline gives CDR1 LGHDT, CDR2 YNNKEL (reference sequence). CDR3 region: CASSKTSGTYTDTQYF. The CDR3 bases are TGTGCCAGCAGTAAGACTAGCGGGACTTACACAGATACGCAGTATTTT.

This clonotype was observed a handful of times. The J gene is TRBJ1-2, the V gene TRBV18; 7 positions agree with TRBD1. The CDR3 length is 13 residues. CDR1 KGHSH and CDR2 LQKENI come from the germline V gene. V was clipped by 2 bases and J by 6 bases; unmatched bases: 3. CDR3 bases: TGTGCCAGCTCACCAGCCGGGACAGATGGCTACACCTTC. Translated: CASSPAGTDGYTF. Together with reference TRBV18 and TRBJ1-2, the CDR3 gives the full variable domain: NAGVMQNPRHLVRRRGQEARLRCSPMKGHSHVYWYRQLPEEGLKFMVYLQKENIIDESGMPKERFSAEFPKEGPSILRIQQVVRGDSAAYFCASSPAGTDGYTFGSGTRLTVV.

The chain uses TRBV12-3 or TRBV12-4 and TRBJ1-4, with D possibly TRBD1 on 6 matching bases. This CDR3 has 17 amino acids. Trimming stripped 5 bases from V and 8 bases from J, with 24 bases between. CDR3 DNA: TGTGCCAGCAGTAGAGGACAGTCAGATCGAGGCGAAGAAAAACTGTTTTTT. Encoded protein: CASSRGQSDRGEEKLFF.

This clonotype was seen repeatedly, ten times or more. The rearrangement links TRBV2 to TRBJ2-5; D is possibly TRBD1 (5 bases). This CDR3 comprises 13 residues. Deletions cut 4 bases from V and 9 bases from J, with 15 bases between. Germline V gives CDR1 SNHLY, CDR2 FYNNEI. The CDR3 sequence is CASSGPGWVAQYF. The DNA for the CDR3 is TGTGCCAGCAGTGGCCCAGGGTGGGTGGCCCAGTACTTC.

This clonotype was seen ten or more times. V usage is TRBV27 and J usage is TRBJ1-1; D is uncertain. The CDR3 contains 14 residues. V was pared by 6 bases and J by 1 base, with 12 bases between. Germline V CDR1 and CDR2: MNHEY, SMNVEV (reference sequence). The CDR3 coding sequence is TGTGCCAGCAGCAACCTCCGACAGAACACTGAAGCTTTCTTT. Translated, it gives CASSNLRQNTEAFF.

This clonotype was counted between two and nine times. This chain uses TRBV7-6 with TRBJ2-7; perhaps D is TRBD1 or TRBD2 (6 bases each). The CDR3 extends over 15 amino acids. Germline CDR1 SGHVS, CDR2 FNYEAQ. V dropped 4 bases and J dropped 0 bases, with 13 bases sitting between them. DNA of the CDR3: TGTGCCAGCAGCTCCTTGGGGGGCTCCTCCTACGAGCAGTACTTC. Protein sequence: CASSSLGGSSYEQYF. Drawing the rest from reference TRBV7-6 and TRBJ2-7, the complete variable domain is GAGVSQSPRYKVTKRGQDVALRCDPISGHVSLYWYRQALGQGPEFLTYFNYEAQQDKSGLPNDRFSAERPEGSISTLTIQRTEQRDSAMYRCASSSLGGSSYEQYFGPGTRLTVT.

As concerns this clonotype: Being one base from a much bigger clone, this may be a read error. The rearrangement uses TRBV7-8 and TRBJ2-2; D might be TRBD2 (9 bases). Germline-derived CDR1 and CDR2 are SGHVS and FQNEAQ. Trimming pared 2 bases from V and 0 bases from J, leaving 22 bases between. The CDR3 extends over 20 amino acids. Written as DNA, the CDR3 is TGTGCCAGCAGCTTAAGGGGGACAGGAGCGGGAGGAACGAACACCGGGGAGCTGTTTTTT. Its translation: CASSLRGTGAGGTNTGELFF.

This clonotype was counted at least ten times. This chain uses TRBV3-1 with TRBJ2-1; D call uncertain. The CDR3 runs 17 residues. Germline loops: CDR1 LGHDT, CDR2 YNNKEL (reference sequence). V lost 1 base and J lost 4, with 17 bases in between. The CDR3 reads CASSQGAGPSRYNEQFF. The CDR3, as DNA: TGTGCCAGCAGCCAAGGGGCCGGGCCCTCCCGTTACAATGAGCAGTTCTTC.

This clonotype was seen repeatedly, ten times or more. The chain uses TRBV15 and TRBJ2-3; a weak D match, TRBD2 (7 bases). The V gene lost 2 bases and the J gene lost 2 bases, with 17 bases spanning the gap. The CDR3 length is 17 residues. Per germline, CDR1 LNHNV and CDR2 YYDKDF (reference sequence). The CDR3 loop reads CATSRTPVGGHTDTQYF. CDR3 nucleotide sequence: TGTGCCACCAGCAGAACCCCAGTCGGGGGGCACACAGATACGCAGTATTTT.

In this sample, this clonotype turned up many times. The chain recombines TRBV7-2 with TRBJ2-7, with 8 bases aligning to TRBD2. CDR1 and CDR2 (germline): SGHTA, FQGNSA. The trim removed 4 bases at V and 2 bases at J, leaving 10 bases unmatched. This CDR3 contains 16 residues. The CDR3 DNA is TGTGCCAGCAGCTGGAACCCTAGCGGGCCCGCCTACGAGCAGTACTTC. Amino acid sequence: CASSWNPSGPAYEQYF.

The count of this clonotype is one. Just one base apart from a much larger clone, this may be a read error. The CDR3 bases are TGCAGTGCTACCCCCTGGACTAGCGGGAGCATAGATACGCAGTATTTT. Encoded protein: CSATPWTSGSIDTQYF. The chain couples TRBV20-1 to TRBJ2-3; 13 bases agree with TRBD2. This CDR3 is 16 amino acids long. Germline assignment: CDR1 DFQATT and CDR2 SNEGSKA (reference sequence).

This clonotype was seen at least ten times. This chain connects TRBV12-3 or TRBV12-4 to TRBJ2-5; D may be TRBD1 or TRBD2 (5 bases each). V lost 3 bases and J 1 base, leaving 15 bases between the germline ends. The CDR3 contains 16 residues. The CDR3 loop is CASSLRGIALQETQYF. The CDR3 nucleotides are TGTGCCAGCAGTTTGAGGGGAATAGCCCTCCAAGAGACCCAGTACTTC.

This clonotype was picked up a small number of times. The J gene is TRBJ2-7, the V gene TRBV6-6; TRBD1 matches at 10 bases. The V gene end was trimmed by 5 bases and the J gene end by 6 bases; junction bases not matched to a gene: 10. The CDR3 consists of 15 residues. Germline lookup yields CDR1 MNHNY and CDR2 SVGAGI (reference sequence). CDR3: CASSPTGGGLVEQYF. CDR3 nucleotides: TGTGCCAGCAGTCCGACAGGGGGCGGGTTAGTCGAGCAGTACTTC.

This clonotype was counted between two and nine times. The chain employs TRBV5-1 and TRBJ2-1; D tentatively reads TRBD1 or TRBD2 (5 bases each). There are 17 residues in the CDR3. V lost 4 bases and J 0 bases, leaving 17 bases between the germline ends. In germline, CDR1 is SGHRS, CDR2 YFSETQ. The CDR3 reads CASSAATGPSSYNEQFF. CDR3 nucleotides: TGCGCCAGCAGCGCGGCAACGGGACCAAGCTCCTACAATGAGCAGTTCTTC. The entire variable domain, with the rest obtained from reference TRBV5-1 and TRBJ2-1, is as follows: KAGVTQTPRYLIKTRGQQVTLSCSPISGHRSVSWYQQTPGQGLQFLFEYFSETQRNKGNFPGRFSGRQFSNSRSEMNVSTLELGDSALYLCASSAATGPSSYNEQFFGPGTRLTVL.

This clonotype appeared a few times. The V call is TRBV7-2, the J call TRBJ1-6; maybe TRBD1 (6 bases). V was pared by 4 bases and J by 8 bases, with 12 bases between. The V gene's germline CDR1 is SGHTA and CDR2 FQGNSA. The CDR3 loop spans 14 amino acids. The CDR3 sequence is CASSSGGLHSPLHF. CDR3 in DNA: TGTGCCAGCAGCTCCGGGGGCTTGCATTCACCCCTCCACTTT.

As concerns this clonotype: Possible read error: a much larger clone is one base away. This chain connects TRBV3-1 to TRBJ1-2, with 7 bases fitting TRBD1. Trimming at V came to 7 bases and at J to 2 bases, leaving 4 bases not matched to a gene. The CDR3 runs 13 residues. Germline CDR1 is LGHDT and CDR2 is YNNKEL (reference sequence). The CDR3 region is CASIKTGNYGYTF. The CDR3 DNA reads as TGTGCCAGCATCAAGACAGGGAACTATGGCTACACCTTC. Looking up the rest from reference TRBV3-1 and TRBJ1-2 gives the full variable domain: DTAVSQTPKYLVTQMGNDKSIKCEQNLGHDTMYWYKQDSKKFLKIMFSYNNKELIINETVPNRFSPKSPDKAHLNLHINSLELGDSAVYFCASIKTGNYGYTFGSGTRLTVV.

This clonotype was counted at least ten times. The rearrangement joins TRBV6-5 to TRBJ1-4; D may be TRBD1 (5 bases). V gave up 5 bases and J gave up 7 bases, with 17 bases separating them. Germline V lookup: CDR1 MNHEY, CDR2 SVGAGI. The CDR3 loop spans 15 amino acids. The CDR3 nucleotides read TGTGCCAGCAGTACCTCCGGGGGACGGATTGAAAAACTGTTTTTT. Amino acids: CASSTSGGRIEKLFF.

This clonotype has a count of ten or more. The CDR3 region is CSGSTGTGGQETQYF. DNA of the CDR3: TGCAGCGGATCAACCGGGACAGGGGGGCAAGAGACCCAGTACTTC. The chain combines TRBV29-1 with TRBJ2-5; 11 positions match TRBD1. The V gene's germline CDR1 is SQVTM and CDR2 ANQGSEA. The CDR3 contains 15 residues. After removal of 7 bases from V and 2 bases from J, the junction contained 9 bases not matched to a gene.

The chain recombines TRBV29-1 with TRBJ2-7; 10 bases are a match to TRBD1. The CDR3 runs to 12 residues. V lost 7 bases and J lost 5; bases outside the gene matches: 5. Germline loops: CDR1 SQVTM, CDR2 ANQGSEA. The CDR3 DNA reads TGCAGCGGGGGACAGGGGTTTAACGAGCAGTACTTC. It codes for CSGGQGFNEQYF.

This clonotype was seen ten or more times. This rearrangement joins TRBV2 to TRBJ2-3, with D possibly matching TRBD2 (6 bases). Germline CDR1 reads SNHLY; CDR2 reads FYNNEI. The ends were cut back, 9 bases at V and 1 base at J, with 14 bases in the middle. This CDR3 has 14 amino acids. CDR3 coding DNA: TGTGCCAGTGCGCCTAGCGAGCGCACAGATACGCAGTATTTT. It yields the protein CASAPSERTDTQYF.

In this sample, this clonotype turned up many times. The J gene is TRBJ2-6, the V gene TRBV20-1; tentatively, D is TRBD2 (6 bases). V was pared by 0 bases and J by 2 bases, with 11 bases between. The germline gives CDR1 DFQATT, CDR2 SNEGSKA (reference sequence). The CDR3 is made up of 16 amino acids. CDR3 DNA: TGCAGTGCTAGAGATTCGTGGGGGGCTGGGGCCAACGTCCTGACTTTC. Its translation: CSARDSWGAGANVLTF.

At least ten counts were recorded for this clonotype. The rearrangement joins TRBV20-1 to TRBJ2-1; 11 bases line up with TRBD2. The CDR3 sequence is 18 residues long. V lost 5 bases, J lost 0 bases, and 12 bases stayed unmatched. CDR1 DFQATT and CDR2 SNEGSKA come from the germline V gene (reference sequence). CDR3 in amino acids: CSAAPGLAAFSSYNEQFF. DNA of the CDR3: TGCAGTGCTGCTCCGGGACTAGCGGCGTTCAGCTCCTACAATGAGCAGTTCTTC.

The V call is TRBV27, the J call TRBJ1-5; D uncertain. The CDR3 runs 13 residues. Germline CDR1 MNHEY, CDR2 SMNVEV (reference sequence). V dropped 2 bases and J dropped 3 bases, with 5 bases sitting between them. CDR3 nucleotide sequence: TGTGCCAGCAGTTTAAGTTACAATCAGCCCCAGCATTTT. It is translated as CASSLSYNQPQHF.

This clonotype was detected a few times. The chain has TRBV20-1 and TRBJ2-7; 10 nucleotides line up with TRBD2. The CDR3 has 14 residues. Trimming at V came to 4 bases and at J to 0 bases, leaving 3 bases not matched to a gene. Germline V lookup: CDR1 DFQATT, CDR2 SNEGSKA (reference sequence). CDR3 loop: CSATGTSDSYEQYF. The CDR3 region has the DNA TGCAGTGCTACCGGGACTAGCGACTCCTACGAGCAGTACTTC.

This chain joins TRBV20-1 and TRBJ1-1, with 7 bases lining up with TRBD1. The V segment lost 0 bases and the J segment 5 bases; nucleotides outside the gene matches: 6. CDR1 and CDR2 from the germline V gene are DFQATT and SNEGSKA (reference sequence). CDR3 length: 14 residues. CDR3 protein: CSARDLTGRTEAFF. In DNA, the CDR3 is TGCAGTGCTAGAGATCTGACAGGGAGAACTGAAGCTTTCTTT.